This entry lists 27 T cell receptor beta chains sequenced from one sample in a study of CD8+CD57+ T cells in acquired aplastic anemia. Whoever was chosen for sequencing had shown CD8+CD57+ cell expansion by flow cytometry. For CDR3 and TCR beta VDJ profiling, genomic DNA was the template used. TCRdb recomputed calls from the reads with MiXCR, one row per CDR3 protein. The sample holds 250,000 to 300,000 distinct CDR3 sequences; about three fifths are singletons and the top ten take roughly 1.3%. The specimen was sorted CD4+, CD8+, or CD8+CD57+ T cells (not recorded which) from PBMCs. The receptors stem from a human donor with aplastic anemia.

This chain uses TRBV9 with TRBJ1-1; 8 bases line up with TRBD1. CDR3 size: 13 residues. The V gene's germline CDR1 is SGDLS and CDR2 YYNGEE. J was trimmed by 6 bases and V by 2 bases; bases with no gene match: 3. This CDR3 reads CASSVTGGAEAFF. DNA for the CDR3: TGTGCCAGCAGCGTTACAGGGGGGGCTGAAGCTTTCTTT.

The gene calls are TRBV7-7 and TRBJ1-1; D gene uncertain. The CDR3 has 13 residues. V was cut by 5 bases and J by 1 base, with 8 bases left in between. Germline V gene lookup returns CDR1 SSHAT and CDR2 FNYEAQ (reference sequence). The DNA of the CDR3 is TGTGCCAGCAGCCGGTCACGGAACACTGAAGCTTTCTTT. Amino acid sequence: CASSRSRNTEAFF.

This clonotype was found many times. V usage is TRBV7-9 and J usage is TRBJ2-7, with 9 bases identical to TRBD2. The CDR3 is 14 residues long. Losses at the gene ends were 1 base for V and 6 bases for J; bases not matched to a gene: 4. From germline, CDR1 is SEHNR and CDR2 FQNEAQ (reference sequence). The chain's CDR3 is CASSLDQTSGEQYF. CDR3 in DNA: TGTGCCAGCAGCTTAGACCAGACTAGCGGCGAGCAGTACTTC.

The chain couples TRBV9 to TRBJ2-3, with 10 bases identical to TRBD1. Germline-derived CDR1 and CDR2 are SGDLS and YYNGEE. V shed 2 bases, J shed 11 bases, and the junction held 5 bases outside the gene matches. The CDR3 runs to 13 residues. CDR3 region: CASSVGQGREQYF. CDR3 coding DNA: TGTGCCAGCAGCGTGGGACAGGGGCGGGAGCAGTATTTT.

This chain connects TRBV10-3 to TRBJ2-5; TRBD1 agrees at 7 bases. The ends lost 6 bases at V and 7 bases at J; junction bases unmatched: 11. Germline CDR1 is ENHRY and CDR2 is SYGVKD. CDR3 size: 14 residues. The CDR3 DNA reads TGTGCCATCAGATCAACCGGGACAGAAGGGACCCAGTACTTC. It encodes CAIRSTGTEGTQYF.

The CDR3 is CSAVKRGDTDTQYF. The DNA for the CDR3 is TGCAGTGCCGTAAAGCGGGGGGACACAGATACGCAGTATTTT. The chain uses TRBV20-1 and TRBJ2-3, with 9 bases identical to TRBD2. In germline, CDR1 is DFQATT, CDR2 SNEGSKA (reference sequence). J gave up 2 bases and V 6 bases, and 6 bases lay outside the gene matches. This CDR3 is built from 14 residues.

This clonotype was seen at least ten times. The chain combines TRBV6-1 with TRBJ2-7; D tentatively reads TRBD1 or TRBD2 (5 bases each). There are 18 residues in the CDR3. CDR1 and CDR2 (germline): MNHNS, SASEGT. V shed 5 bases and J shed 3 bases, with 26 bases lying between them. This chain's CDR3 is CASSPLKPGTSFVYEQYF. In nucleotides, the CDR3 is TGTGCCAGCAGTCCTTTGAAGCCGGGGACCTCGTTCGTCTACGAGCAGTACTTC.

This clonotype was recorded once. The chain employs TRBV7-2 and TRBJ2-7, with D perhaps assigned TRBD1 or TRBD2 (5 bases each). V was shortened by 6 bases and J by 0 bases, with 15 bases between the two germline ends. Germline assignment: CDR1 SGHTA and CDR2 FQGNSA. CDR3 size: 15 residues. CDR3 in amino acids: CASRDRDGVSYEQYF. The CDR3 bases are TGTGCCAGCAGGGACCGGGACGGAGTCTCCTACGAGCAGTACTTC.

This clonotype was seen a single time. This chain connects TRBV10-3 to TRBJ2-1; 10 bases are a match to TRBD1. The germline V gene encodes CDR1 ENHRY and CDR2 SYGVKD. This CDR3 is 13 amino acids long. V gave up 10 bases and J gave up 8 bases; unmatched junction bases: 8. The CDR3 here is CASLRDRGHEQFF. The CDR3 DNA sequence: TGTGCCAGTCTTCGGGACAGGGGTCATGAGCAGTTCTTC.

Points on this clonotype: Because the CDR3 is missing its conserved closing phenylalanine or tryptophan, this is likely a read error. The chain couples TRBV9 to TRBJ1-2, with no clear D. V dropped 4 bases and J dropped 2 bases, with 15 bases sitting between them. The CDR3 runs to 15 residues. Germline V gene sequence: CDR1 SGDLS, CDR2 YYNGEE. The CDR3 region has the DNA TGTGCCAGCAGCTTAGAAGGCCTTGGAAACTATGGCTACACCTAC. Encoded protein: CASSLEGLGNYGYTY.

Many counts were recorded for this clonotype. The chain is built from TRBV12-3 or TRBV12-4 and TRBJ2-7; D gene unclear. The CDR3 covers 14 residues. Trimming took 5 bases from V and 2 from J, leaving 13 bases between them. The CDR3 here is CASSTQGPAYEQYF. The CDR3 DNA reads as TGTGCCAGCAGTACCCAAGGGCCAGCCTACGAGCAGTACTTC.

As concerns this clonotype: In this CDR3 the conserved last residue, phenylalanine or tryptophan, is missing, so a read error is likely. The chain is built from TRBV10-3 and TRBJ2-7, with 7 positions matching TRBD1. V dropped 7 bases and J dropped 0; count of bases not matched to a gene: 6. Germline values: CDR1 ENHRY, CDR2 SYGVKD. This CDR3 region has 14 residues. This CDR3 is CAIKRSGGSYEQYT. For the CDR3, the DNA is TGTGCCATCAAGAGGTCAGGGGGCTCCTACGAGCAGTACACA.

Concerning this clonotype itself: The junction differs from germline at one of its ends, possibly a read error. The CDR3 is CASSHLAGSSYNERCF. Written as DNA, the CDR3 is TGTGCCAGCAGCCATCTAGCGGGAAGCTCCTACAATGAGCGGTGCTTC. The J gene is TRBJ2-1, the V gene TRBV7-8; TRBD2 agrees at 9 bases. There are 16 residues in the CDR3. The germline gives CDR1 SGHVS, CDR2 FQNEAQ.

The V and J genes are TRBV7-2 and TRBJ2-2; D may be TRBD2 (5 bases). The V end was cut by 5 bases, the J end by 5 bases, with 15 bases between. CDR1 and CDR2 from the germline V gene are SGHTA and FQGNSA. This CDR3 region has 15 residues. DNA of the CDR3: TGTGCCAGCAGCGCCACCCCACTAGTTACCGGGGAGCTGTTTTTT. This translates into CASSATPLVTGELFF. Combining the CDR3 with reference TRBV7-2 and TRBJ2-2 gives the whole variable domain GAGVSQSPSNKVTEKGKDVELRCDPISGHTALYWYRQSLGQGLEFLIYFQGNSAPDKSGLPSDRFSAERTGGSVSTLTIQRTQQEDSAVYLCASSATPLVTGELFFGEGSRLTVL.

A word on this clonotype: This CDR3 fails to terminate in the conserved phenylalanine or tryptophan, so it likely reflects a read error. The chain uses TRBV7-9 and TRBJ1-5; 8 bases match TRBD1. V trimming: 6 bases; J trimming: 4 bases; junction bases outside the gene matches: 5. The CDR3 is 14 residues long. CDR1 is SEHNR, CDR2 FQNEAQ, per germline (reference sequence). The CDR3 region has the DNA TGTGCCAGCAGTGTTGGACAGGGAAATCAGCCCCAGCATCTT. As protein: CASSVGQGNQPQHL.

The sample holds many counts of this clonotype. Given a much more abundant clone one base away, this may be a read error. This chain connects TRBV7-9 to TRBJ1-1; unclear D gene. From germline, CDR1 is SEHNR and CDR2 FQNEAQ (reference sequence). The CDR3 runs 12 residues. V was clipped by 5 bases and J by 7 bases, with 11 bases between them. The CDR3 loop reads CASSKRANEAFF. The DNA of the CDR3 is TGTGCCAGCAGCAAAAGGGCCAATGAAGCTTTCTTT.

The chain is built from TRBV20-1 and TRBJ2-5, with 12 bases that match TRBD2. With V trimmed by 5 bases and J by 4 bases, 11 bases remained unmatched. The CDR3 extends over 16 amino acids. Germline lookup yields CDR1 DFQATT and CDR2 SNEGSKA (reference sequence). The CDR3 sequence is CSALGTSGRIGETQYF. DNA for the CDR3: TGCAGTGCTCTCGGAACTAGCGGGAGGATCGGAGAGACCCAGTACTTC.

The genes are TRBV7-9 and TRBJ2-7; 7 nucleotides agree with TRBD1. The DNA end favors TRBJ2-5, so the J call may be wrong. Per the germline V gene, CDR1 is SEHNR and CDR2 is FQNEAQ (reference sequence). The CDR3 sequence is 14 residues long. The CDR3 loop is CASGGDGTEETQYF. The CDR3 DNA reads as TGTGCCAGCGGGGGAGACGGGACAGAAGAGACCCAGTACTTC.

This sequence joins TRBV19 and TRBJ2-7; a possible D gene is TRBD2 (5 bases). Per the germline V gene, CDR1 is LNHDA and CDR2 is SQIVND (reference sequence). The CDR3 totals 14 residues. V lost 11 bases to trimming and J lost 6 bases, with 23 bases between them. CDR3 bases: TGTGCCTCATGTGTTTGGGGAGAGCGATGCGAGCAGTACTTC. It specifies CASCVWGERCEQYF. The variable domain in full, completed from reference TRBV19 and TRBJ2-7, reads DGGITQSPKYLFRKEGQNVTLSCEQNLNHDAMYWYRQDPGQGLRLIYYSQIVNDFQKGDIAEGYSVSREKKESFPLTVTSAQKNPTAFYLCASCVWGERCEQYFGPGTRLTVT.

Concerning this clonotype: One end of the junction does not line up with germline, which may come from a read error. This sequence joins TRBV7-9 and TRBJ2-2; 10 nucleotides agree with TRBD2. This CDR3 contains 18 residues. Germline CDR1 is SEHNR and CDR2 is FQNEAQ (reference sequence). The CDR3 spells CARSLGGSGGKEHRGAVF. DNA for the CDR3: TGTGCCCGCAGCTTAGGGGGTAGCGGGGGGAAAGAACACCGGGGAGCTGTTTTT.

This chain joins TRBV5-1 and TRBJ1-2; the D is unclear. Between the trimmed V and J ends, which lost 0 bases and 1 base, there was a span of 13 bases. The CDR3 extends over 16 amino acids. The germline CDR1 and CDR2 sequences are SGHRS and YFSETQ. CDR3 region: CASSLEARSLNYGYTF. CDR3 DNA: TGCGCCAGCAGCTTGGAGGCCAGATCCCTTAACTATGGCTACACCTTC.

This clonotype appeared many times. V usage is TRBV20-1 and J usage is TRBJ2-7, with 12 bases that match TRBD2. V lost 6 bases and J lost 6; bases outside the gene matches: 9. The CDR3 length is 14 residues. Germline V gene lookup returns CDR1 DFQATT and CDR2 SNEGSKA (reference sequence). CDR3 sequence reads: CSALASGRASEQYF. The CDR3 region has the DNA TGCAGTGCCCTGGCTAGCGGGAGGGCTAGCGAGCAGTACTTC.

The CDR3 region has the DNA TGCGCCAGCAGCCAAGTGGACAGGGGCGGCACCGGGGAGCTGTTTTTT. It yields the protein CASSQVDRGGTGELFF. The gene calls are TRBV4-1 and TRBJ2-2; 9 bases line up with TRBD1. The V gene end was trimmed by 1 base and the J gene end by 4 bases; junction bases not matched to a gene: 4. The germline gives CDR1 MGHRA, CDR2 YSYEKL. This CDR3 region has 16 residues.

A remark on this clonotype: It may be a read error: a sequence one base away is much more abundant. This chain uses TRBV6-6 with TRBJ2-1; no clear D gene. This CDR3 comprises 13 residues. Germline-derived CDR1 and CDR2 are MNHNY and SVGAGI (reference sequence). Here the CDR3 reads CATHSASYNGQFF. The CDR3, as DNA: TGTGCCACCCACTCAGCGTCCTACAATGGGCAGTTCTTC.

The V call is TRBV7-9, the J call TRBJ2-7, with 9 bases aligning to TRBD2. The J segment lost 7 bases and the V segment lost 5 bases, leaving 12 bases of the junction unmatched. This CDR3 is built from 15 residues. CDR1 and CDR2 from the germline V gene are SEHNR and FQNEAQ (reference sequence). CDR3 nucleotides: TGTGCCAGCAGCCAAGGGGCGGGGGGGACGTGGGAGCAGTACTTC. Protein product: CASSQGAGGTWEQYF. Looking up the rest from reference TRBV7-9 and TRBJ2-7 gives the full variable domain: DTGVSQNPRHKITKRGQNVTFRCDPISEHNRLYWYRQTLGQGPEFLTYFQNEAQLEKSRLLSDRFSAERPKGSFSTLEIQRTEQGDSAMYLCASSQGAGGTWEQYFGPGTRLTVT.

This clonotype was recorded many times. The chain uses TRBV7-6 and TRBJ2-1; no definite D call. V was shortened by 6 bases and J by 5 bases, with 8 bases between the two germline ends. CDR1 is SGHVS and CDR2 is FNYEAQ in the germline V gene. This CDR3 spans 12 amino acids. The CDR3 spells CASSTANNEQFF. The CDR3 DNA is TGTGCCAGCAGTACCGCCAACAATGAGCAGTTCTTC.

This clonotype was seen ten or more times. This chain uses TRBV19 with TRBJ2-7, with 10 nucleotides matching TRBD2. The germline gives CDR1 LNHDA, CDR2 SQIVND (reference sequence). With V trimmed by 5 bases and J by 5 bases, 6 bases remained unmatched. This CDR3 has 14 amino acids. CDR3 sequence reads: CASSLAGVNHEQYF. As DNA, the CDR3 is TGTGCCAGTAGTCTAGCGGGAGTTAACCACGAGCAGTACTTC.